Shown below are 10 T cell receptor beta chains from a single sample sequenced in a study of cytomegalovirus exposure and HLA in healthy donors. It was with 60 Vbeta and 13 Jbeta primers that the PCR ran. TCRdb's copy holds only in-frame clones and misses some; the assay was immunoSEQ multiplex PCR. The sample has 85,000 to 100,000 clones, 77% seen once; the top ten hold 4.9%. Sequencing input: PBMCs. The origin of the receptors is a woman aged 40-49 years in good health and CMV-seronegative.

The rearrangement links TRBV6-5 to TRBJ2-4, with D tentatively TRBD1 (6 bases). Germline loops: CDR1 MNHEY, CDR2 SVGAGI. V dropped 0 bases and J dropped 0 bases, with 6 bases sitting between them. The CDR3 totals 15 residues. The CDR3 protein is CASSYSTGAKNIQYF. As DNA, the CDR3 is TGTGCCAGCAGTTACTCGACAGGAGCCAAAAACATTCAGTACTTC.

The V gene is TRBV7-3, the J gene TRBJ2-1, with D tentatively TRBD2 (5 bases). Looked up from germline, CDR1 is SGHTA and CDR2 is FQGTGA. The CDR3 length is 13 residues. V was clipped by 4 bases and J by 4 bases, with 8 bases between them. CDR3 in amino acids: CASSSRDYNEQFF. In nucleotides, the CDR3 is TGTGCCAGCAGCTCCCGGGATTACAATGAGCAGTTCTTC. Full variable domain (remainder filled in from reference TRBV7-3 and TRBJ2-1): GAGVSQTPSNKVTEKGKYVELRCDPISGHTALYWYRQSLGQGPEFLIYFQGTGAADDSGLPNDRFFAVRPEGSVSTLKIQRTERGDSAVYLCASSSRDYNEQFFGPGTRLTVL.

The chain carries TRBV19 and TRBJ2-5, with 11 positions matching TRBD1. This CDR3 has 16 amino acids. Unmatched junction bases numbered 5, after V lost 3 bases and J lost 2 bases. Per the germline V gene, CDR1 is LNHDA and CDR2 is SQIVND (reference sequence). CDR3 bases: TGTGCCAGTAGTATCTCAGGACAGGGGGCGCAAGAGACCCAGTACTTC. Encoded protein: CASSISGQGAQETQYF.

V gene TRBV6-6 combines with J gene TRBJ1-2, with D possibly TRBD1 on 5 matching bases. V shed 9 bases and J shed 7 bases, with 18 bases lying between them. The CDR3 length is 13 residues. Germline CDR1 is MNHNY and CDR2 is SVGAGI (reference sequence). CDR3 in DNA: TGTGCCAGTCTTACAGGAATAAAGGGTGGCTACACCTTC. As protein: CASLTGIKGGYTF.

V and J are TRBV29-1 and TRBJ1-3, with D possibly matching TRBD1 (6 bases). The V end was cut by 6 bases, the J end by 2 bases, with 11 bases between. Per germline, CDR1 SQVTM and CDR2 ANQGSEA. The CDR3 is 13 amino acids. In DNA, the CDR3 is TGCAGCGTCGAGAAGGGGGCTGGAAACACCATATATTTT. Its translation is CSVEKGAGNTIYF.

A note on this clone: Sequence at one end of the junction differs from germline and may be a read error. The gene calls are TRBV15 and TRBJ2-7, with D perhaps TRBD2 (5 bases). This CDR3 comprises 19 residues. Germline V lookup: CDR1 LNHNV, CDR2 YYDKDF (reference sequence). This chain's CDR3 is CAASRDRSRTGGLSYEQYF. The CDR3 bases are TGTGCCGCCAGCAGAGATCGGAGCAGGACCGGCGGACTCTCCTACGAGCAGTACTTC.

This clone was seen a few times. The rearrangement uses TRBV29-1 and TRBJ1-1, with TRBD1 matching over 8 bases. The CDR3 totals 16 residues. J lost 4 bases, V lost 0 bases, and 10 bases had no gene match. CDR1 is SQVTM and CDR2 is ANQGSEA in the germline V gene. This CDR3 reads CSVEDLATGVATEAFF. The CDR3 coding sequence is TGCAGCGTTGAAGATTTAGCGACAGGGGTGGCCACTGAAGCTTTCTTT.

The rearrangement links TRBV7-8 to TRBJ2-2; maybe TRBD1 (7 bases). The V gene's germline CDR1 is SGHVS and CDR2 FQNEAQ. The CDR3 sequence is 13 residues long. V was trimmed by 8 bases and J by 6 bases, leaving 13 bases between them. The chain's CDR3 is CASRQGGAGELFF. CDR3 coding DNA: TGTGCCAGCCGGCAGGGGGGAGCCGGGGAGCTGTTTTTT.

The chain couples TRBV4-1 to TRBJ1-1; weak D call: TRBD1 (5 bases). Germline-derived CDR1 and CDR2 are MGHRA and YSYEKL. V lost 2 bases and J lost 5, with 15 bases in between. This CDR3 is built from 15 residues. CDR3 DNA: TGCGCCAGCAGCCAACCCCCGGGCGGGGGAACTGAAGCTTTCTTT. It specifies CASSQPPGGGTEAFF.

This clone was picked up one time. V gene TRBV9 combines with J gene TRBJ2-1, with TRBD1 matching 8 bases. Germline V gives CDR1 SGDLS, CDR2 YYNGEE. This CDR3 comprises 16 residues. V lost 0 bases to trimming and J lost 8 bases; unmatched junction nucleotides: 10. This chain's CDR3 is CASSVGLTGAGDEQFF. Here the CDR3 DNA reads TGTGCCAGCAGCGTAGGGTTGACAGGGGCTGGGGATGAGCAGTTCTTC.